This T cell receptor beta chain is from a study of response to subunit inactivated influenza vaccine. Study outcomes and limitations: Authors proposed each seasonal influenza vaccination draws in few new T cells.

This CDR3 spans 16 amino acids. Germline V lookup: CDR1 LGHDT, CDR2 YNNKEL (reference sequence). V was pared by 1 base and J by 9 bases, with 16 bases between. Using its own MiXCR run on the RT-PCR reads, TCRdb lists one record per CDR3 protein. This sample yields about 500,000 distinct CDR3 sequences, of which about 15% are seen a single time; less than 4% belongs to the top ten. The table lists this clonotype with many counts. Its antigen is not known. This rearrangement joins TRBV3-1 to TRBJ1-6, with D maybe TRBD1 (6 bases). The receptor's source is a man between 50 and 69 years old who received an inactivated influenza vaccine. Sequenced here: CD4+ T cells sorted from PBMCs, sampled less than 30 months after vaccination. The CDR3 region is CASSQGVGRGGSPLHF. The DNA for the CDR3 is TGTGCCAGCAGCCAAGGTGTCGGCAGGGGTGGTTCACCCCTCCACTTT.